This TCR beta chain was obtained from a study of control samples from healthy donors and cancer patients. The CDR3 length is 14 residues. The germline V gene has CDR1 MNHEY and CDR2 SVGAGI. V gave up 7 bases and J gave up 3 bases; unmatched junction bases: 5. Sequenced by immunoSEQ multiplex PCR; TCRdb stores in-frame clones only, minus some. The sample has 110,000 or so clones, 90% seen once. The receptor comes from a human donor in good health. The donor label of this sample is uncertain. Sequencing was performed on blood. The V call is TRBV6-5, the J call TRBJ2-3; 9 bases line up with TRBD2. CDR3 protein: CASTERGETDTQYF. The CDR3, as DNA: TGTGCCAGCACCGAGCGGGGGGAGACAGATACGCAGTATTTT.